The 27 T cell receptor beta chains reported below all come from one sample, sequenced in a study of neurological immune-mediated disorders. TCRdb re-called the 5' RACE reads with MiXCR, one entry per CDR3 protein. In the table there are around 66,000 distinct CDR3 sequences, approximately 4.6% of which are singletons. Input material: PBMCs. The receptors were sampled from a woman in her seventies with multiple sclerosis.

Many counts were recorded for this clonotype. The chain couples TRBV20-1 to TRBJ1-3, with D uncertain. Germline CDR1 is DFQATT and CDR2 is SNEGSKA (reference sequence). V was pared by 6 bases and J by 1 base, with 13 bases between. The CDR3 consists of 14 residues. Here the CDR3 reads CSAQRSGSGNTIYF. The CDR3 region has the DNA TGCAGTGCCCAGAGGAGCGGTTCTGGAAACACCATATATTTT.

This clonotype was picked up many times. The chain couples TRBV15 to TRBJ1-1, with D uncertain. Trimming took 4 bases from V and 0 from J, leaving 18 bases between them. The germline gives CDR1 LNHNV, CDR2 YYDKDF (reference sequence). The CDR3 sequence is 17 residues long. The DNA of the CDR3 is TGTGCCACCAGCAATAAGGGCGGGCAGTTGTTGAACACTGAAGCTTTCTTT. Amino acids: CATSNKGGQLLNTEAFF.

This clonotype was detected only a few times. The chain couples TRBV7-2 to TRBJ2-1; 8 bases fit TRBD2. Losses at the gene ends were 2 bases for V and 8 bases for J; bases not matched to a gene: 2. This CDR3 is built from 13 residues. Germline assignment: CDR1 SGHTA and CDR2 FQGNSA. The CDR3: CASSLSSGHEQFF. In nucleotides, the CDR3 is TGTGCCAGCAGCTTATCTAGCGGGCATGAGCAGTTCTTC.

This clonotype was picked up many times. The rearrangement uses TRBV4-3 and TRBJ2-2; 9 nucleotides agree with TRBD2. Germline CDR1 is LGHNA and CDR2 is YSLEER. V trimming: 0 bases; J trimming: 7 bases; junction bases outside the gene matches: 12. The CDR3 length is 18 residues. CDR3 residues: CASSQDSPGTSQSGELFF. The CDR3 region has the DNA TGCGCCAGCAGCCAAGATAGCCCGGGGACTAGCCAGAGCGGGGAGCTGTTTTTT.

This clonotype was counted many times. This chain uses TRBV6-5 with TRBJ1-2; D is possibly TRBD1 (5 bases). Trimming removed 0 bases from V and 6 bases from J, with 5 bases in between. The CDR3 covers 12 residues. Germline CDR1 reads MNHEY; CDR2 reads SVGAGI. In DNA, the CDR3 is TGTGCCAGCAGTTACTCAGGGGATGGCTACACCTTC. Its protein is CASSYSGDGYTF.

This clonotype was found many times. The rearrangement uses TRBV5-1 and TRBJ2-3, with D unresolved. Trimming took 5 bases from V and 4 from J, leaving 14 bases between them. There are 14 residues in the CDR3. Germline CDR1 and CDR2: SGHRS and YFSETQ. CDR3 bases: TGCGCCAGCAGTGTCCGCGGAGTCCCAGATACGCAGTATTTT. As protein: CASSVRGVPDTQYF.

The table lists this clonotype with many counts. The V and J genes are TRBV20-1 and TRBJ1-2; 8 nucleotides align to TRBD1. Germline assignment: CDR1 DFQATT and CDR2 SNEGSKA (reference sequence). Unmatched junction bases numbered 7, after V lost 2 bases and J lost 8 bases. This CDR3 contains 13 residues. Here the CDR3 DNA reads TGCAGTGCTAGACCTACAGGGGGACAGGGCTACACCTTC. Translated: CSARPTGGQGYTF.

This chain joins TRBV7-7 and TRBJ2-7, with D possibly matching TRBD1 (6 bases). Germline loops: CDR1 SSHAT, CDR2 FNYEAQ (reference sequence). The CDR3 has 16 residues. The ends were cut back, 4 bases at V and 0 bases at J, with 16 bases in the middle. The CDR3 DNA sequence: TGTGCCAGCAGCTCCCACAGGGCTTCAAGCTCCTACGAGCAGTACTTC. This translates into CASSSHRASSSYEQYF.

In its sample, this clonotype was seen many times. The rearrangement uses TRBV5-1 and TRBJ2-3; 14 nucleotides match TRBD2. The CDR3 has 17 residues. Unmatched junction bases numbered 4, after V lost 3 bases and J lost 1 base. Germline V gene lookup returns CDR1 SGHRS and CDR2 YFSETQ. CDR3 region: CASSWGTSGSRTDTQYF. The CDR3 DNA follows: TGCGCCAGCAGCTGGGGGACTAGCGGGAGCCGCACAGATACGCAGTATTTT.

This chain's CDR3 is CASSQGRLVYNEQFF. DNA for the CDR3: TGCGCCAGCAGCCAAGGTCGGCTGGTCTACAATGAGCAGTTCTTC. The gene calls are TRBV4-3 and TRBJ2-1; D not certain. This CDR3 comprises 15 residues. Trimming pared 1 base from V and 3 bases from J, leaving 10 bases between. Germline V gene sequence: CDR1 LGHNA, CDR2 YSLEER.

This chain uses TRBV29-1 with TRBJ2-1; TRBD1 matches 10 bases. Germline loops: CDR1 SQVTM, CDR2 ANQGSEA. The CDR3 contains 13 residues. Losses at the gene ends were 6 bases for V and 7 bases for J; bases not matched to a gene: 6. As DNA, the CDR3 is TGCAGCGTGGGGGACAGGGGTGGGAATGAGCAGTTCTTC. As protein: CSVGDRGGNEQFF.

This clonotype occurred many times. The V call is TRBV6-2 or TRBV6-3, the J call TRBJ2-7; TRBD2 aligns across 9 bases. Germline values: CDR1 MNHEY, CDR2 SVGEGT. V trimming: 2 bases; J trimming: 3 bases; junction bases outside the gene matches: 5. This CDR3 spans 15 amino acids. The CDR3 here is CASSYEGTSRYEQYF. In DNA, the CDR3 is TGTGCCAGCAGTTACGAAGGGACTAGCCGCTACGAGCAGTACTTC.

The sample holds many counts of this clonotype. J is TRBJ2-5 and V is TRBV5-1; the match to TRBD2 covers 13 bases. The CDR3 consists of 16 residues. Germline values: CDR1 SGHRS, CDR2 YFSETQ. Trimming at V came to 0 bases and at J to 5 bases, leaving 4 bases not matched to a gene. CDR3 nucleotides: TGCGCCAGCAGCTTGGCCGGACTAGCGGGAGTGGAGACCCAGTACTTC. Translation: CASSLAGLAGVETQYF.

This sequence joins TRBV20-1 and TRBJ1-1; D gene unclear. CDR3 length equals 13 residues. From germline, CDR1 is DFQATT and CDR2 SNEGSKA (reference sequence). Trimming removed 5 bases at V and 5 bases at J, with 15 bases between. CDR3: CSASGRLGTEAFF. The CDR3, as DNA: TGCAGTGCTTCGGGCAGACTGGGGACTGAAGCTTTCTTT.

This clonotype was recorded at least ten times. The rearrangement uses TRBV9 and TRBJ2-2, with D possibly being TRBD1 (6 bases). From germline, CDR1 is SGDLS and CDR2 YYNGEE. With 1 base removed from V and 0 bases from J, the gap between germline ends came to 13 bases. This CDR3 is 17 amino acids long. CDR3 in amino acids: CASSVQTGPTNTGELFF. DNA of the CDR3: TGTGCCAGCAGCGTACAAACAGGGCCCACGAACACCGGGGAGCTGTTTTTT.

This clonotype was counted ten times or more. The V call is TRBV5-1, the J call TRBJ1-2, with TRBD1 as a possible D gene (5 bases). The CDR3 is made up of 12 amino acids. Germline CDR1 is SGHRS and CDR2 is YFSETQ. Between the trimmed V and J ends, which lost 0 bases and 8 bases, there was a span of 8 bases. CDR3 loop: CASSLGGQGYTF. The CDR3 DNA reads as TGCGCCAGCAGCTTGGGAGGACAAGGCTACACCTTC.

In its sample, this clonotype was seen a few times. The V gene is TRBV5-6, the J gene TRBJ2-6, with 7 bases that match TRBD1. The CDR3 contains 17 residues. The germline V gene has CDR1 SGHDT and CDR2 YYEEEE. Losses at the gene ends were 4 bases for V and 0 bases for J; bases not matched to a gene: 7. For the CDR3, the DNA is TGTGCCAGCAGCGACTCACCAGGGGGCTCTGGGGCCAACGTCCTGACTTTC. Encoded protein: CASSDSPGGSGANVLTF.

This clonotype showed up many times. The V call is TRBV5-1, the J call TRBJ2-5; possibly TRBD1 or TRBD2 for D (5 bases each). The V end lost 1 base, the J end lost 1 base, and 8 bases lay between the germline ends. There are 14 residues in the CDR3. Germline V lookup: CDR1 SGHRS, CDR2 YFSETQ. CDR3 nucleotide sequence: TGCGCCAGCAGCTTGTGGGGGATCCAAGAGACCCAGTACTTC. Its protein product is CASSLWGIQETQYF.

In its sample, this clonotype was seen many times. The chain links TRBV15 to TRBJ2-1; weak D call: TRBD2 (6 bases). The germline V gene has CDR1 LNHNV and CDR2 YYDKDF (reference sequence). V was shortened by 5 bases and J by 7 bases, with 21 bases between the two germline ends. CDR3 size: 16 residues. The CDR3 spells CATSAKRNSGRNEQFF. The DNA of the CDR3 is TGTGCCACCAGCGCGAAACGAAATAGCGGTCGGAATGAGCAGTTCTTC. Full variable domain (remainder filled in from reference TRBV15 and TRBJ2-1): DAMVIQNPRYQVTQFGKPVTLSCSQTLNHNVMYWYQQKSSQAPKLLFHYYDKDFNNEADTPDNFQSRRPNTSFCFLDIRSPGLGDTAMYLCATSAKRNSGRNEQFFGPGTRLTVL.

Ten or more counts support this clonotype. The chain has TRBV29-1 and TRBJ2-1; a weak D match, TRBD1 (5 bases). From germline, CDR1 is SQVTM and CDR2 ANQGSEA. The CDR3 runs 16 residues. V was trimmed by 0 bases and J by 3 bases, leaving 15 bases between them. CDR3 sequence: CSVEDLRTPSYNEQFF. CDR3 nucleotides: TGCAGCGTTGAAGATCTGAGGACACCAAGCTACAATGAGCAGTTCTTC.

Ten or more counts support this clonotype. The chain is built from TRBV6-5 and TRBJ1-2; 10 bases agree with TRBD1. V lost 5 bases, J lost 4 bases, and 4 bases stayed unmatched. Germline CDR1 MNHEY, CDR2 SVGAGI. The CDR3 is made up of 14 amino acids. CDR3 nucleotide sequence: TGTGCCAGCAGTCGAGACAGGGGGCTCTATGGCTACACCTTC. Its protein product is CASSRDRGLYGYTF.

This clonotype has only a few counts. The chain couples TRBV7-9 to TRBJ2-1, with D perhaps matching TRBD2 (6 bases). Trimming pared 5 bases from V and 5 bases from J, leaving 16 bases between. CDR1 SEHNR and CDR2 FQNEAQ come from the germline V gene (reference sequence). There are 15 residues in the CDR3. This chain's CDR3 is CASSPSVLANNEQFF. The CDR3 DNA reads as TGTGCCAGCAGCCCCAGCGTACTAGCAAACAATGAGCAGTTCTTC.

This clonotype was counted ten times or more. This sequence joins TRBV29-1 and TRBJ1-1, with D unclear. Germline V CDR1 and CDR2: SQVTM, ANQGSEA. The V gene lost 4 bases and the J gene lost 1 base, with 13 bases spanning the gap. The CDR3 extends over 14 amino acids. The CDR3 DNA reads TGCAGCGTTGTTAGGAGGACGGCGAACACTGAAGCTTTCTTT. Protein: CSVVRRTANTEAFF.

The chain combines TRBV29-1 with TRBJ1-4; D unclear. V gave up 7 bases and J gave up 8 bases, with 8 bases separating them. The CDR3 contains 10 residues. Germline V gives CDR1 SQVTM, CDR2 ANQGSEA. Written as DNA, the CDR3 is TGCAGCGCCGAGGGCGAAAAACTGTTTTTT. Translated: CSAEGEKLFF. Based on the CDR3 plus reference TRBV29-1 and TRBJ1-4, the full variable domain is SAVISQKPSRDICQRGTSLTIQCQVDSQVTMMFWYRQQPGQSLTLIATANQGSEATYESGFVIDKFPISRPNLTFSTLTVSNMSPEDSSIYLCSAEGEKLFFGSGTQLSVL.

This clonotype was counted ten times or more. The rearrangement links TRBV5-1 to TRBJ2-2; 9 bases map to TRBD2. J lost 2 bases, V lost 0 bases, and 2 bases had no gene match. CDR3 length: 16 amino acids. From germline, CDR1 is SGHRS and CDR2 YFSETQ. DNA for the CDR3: TGCGCCAGCAGCTTGGGACTAGCGGATAACACCGGGGAGCTGTTTTTT. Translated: CASSLGLADNTGELFF.

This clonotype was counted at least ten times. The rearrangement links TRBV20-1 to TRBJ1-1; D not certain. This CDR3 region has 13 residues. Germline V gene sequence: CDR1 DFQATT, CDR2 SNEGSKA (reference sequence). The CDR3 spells CRAAGKSGTEAFF. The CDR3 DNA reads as TGCAGGGCCGCCGGGAAATCGGGGACTGAAGCTTTCTTT.

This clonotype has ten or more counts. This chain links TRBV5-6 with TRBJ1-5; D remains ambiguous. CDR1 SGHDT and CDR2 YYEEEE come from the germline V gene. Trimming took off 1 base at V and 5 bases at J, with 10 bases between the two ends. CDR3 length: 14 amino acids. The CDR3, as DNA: TGTGCCAGCAGCTTGTTCTCACGGGATCAGCCCCAGCATTTT. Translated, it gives CASSLFSRDQPQHF.